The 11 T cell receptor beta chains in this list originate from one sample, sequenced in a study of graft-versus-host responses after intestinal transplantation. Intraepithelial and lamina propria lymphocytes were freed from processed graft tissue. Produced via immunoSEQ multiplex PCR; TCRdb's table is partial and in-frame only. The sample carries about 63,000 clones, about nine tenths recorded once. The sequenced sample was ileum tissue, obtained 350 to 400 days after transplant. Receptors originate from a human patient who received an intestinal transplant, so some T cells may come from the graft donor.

The CDR3 reads CASSIERERDTQYF. In DNA form, the CDR3 reads TGTGCCAGCAGTATCGAGCGGGAGCGGGATACGCAGTATTTT. The chain couples TRBV27 to TRBJ2-3; 8 nucleotides agree with TRBD2. CDR3 length: 14 residues. After removal of 5 bases from V and 6 bases from J, the junction contained 7 bases not matched to a gene. Germline assignment: CDR1 MNHEY and CDR2 SMNVEV (reference sequence).

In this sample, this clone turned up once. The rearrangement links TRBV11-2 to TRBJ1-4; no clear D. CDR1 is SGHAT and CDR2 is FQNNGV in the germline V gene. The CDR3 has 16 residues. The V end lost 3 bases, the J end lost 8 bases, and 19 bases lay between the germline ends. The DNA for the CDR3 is TGTGCCAGCAGCTTCTGGGGTTGGGGAGATAACGAAAAACTGTTTTTT. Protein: CASSFWGWGDNEKLFF.

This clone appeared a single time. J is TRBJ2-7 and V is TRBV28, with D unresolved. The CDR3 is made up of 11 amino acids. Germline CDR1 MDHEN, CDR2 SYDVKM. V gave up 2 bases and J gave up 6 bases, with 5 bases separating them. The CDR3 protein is CASSLHLEQYF. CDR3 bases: TGTGCCAGCAGTTTACACCTCGAGCAGTACTTC.

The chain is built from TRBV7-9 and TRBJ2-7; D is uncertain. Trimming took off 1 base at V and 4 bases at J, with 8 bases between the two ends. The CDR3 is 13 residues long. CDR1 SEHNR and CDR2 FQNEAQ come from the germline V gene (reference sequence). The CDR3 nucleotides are TGTGCCAGCAGCTTAGGGGGTGGGTACGAGCAGTACTTC. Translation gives CASSLGGGYEQYF.

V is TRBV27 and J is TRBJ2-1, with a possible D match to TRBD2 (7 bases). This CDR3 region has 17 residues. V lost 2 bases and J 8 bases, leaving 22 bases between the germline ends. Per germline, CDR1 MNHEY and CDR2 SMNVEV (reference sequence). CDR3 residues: CASSLPEGGGRLYEQFF. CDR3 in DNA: TGTGCCAGCAGTTTACCGGAAGGGGGGGGGCGGTTATATGAGCAGTTCTTC.

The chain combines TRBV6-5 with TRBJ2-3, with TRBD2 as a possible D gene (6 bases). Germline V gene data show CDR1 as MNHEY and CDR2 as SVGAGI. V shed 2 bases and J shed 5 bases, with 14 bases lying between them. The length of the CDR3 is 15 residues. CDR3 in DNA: TGTGCCAGCAGTTACGGACATCGGGGAGGAGATACGCAGTATTTT. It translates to CASSYGHRGGDTQYF.

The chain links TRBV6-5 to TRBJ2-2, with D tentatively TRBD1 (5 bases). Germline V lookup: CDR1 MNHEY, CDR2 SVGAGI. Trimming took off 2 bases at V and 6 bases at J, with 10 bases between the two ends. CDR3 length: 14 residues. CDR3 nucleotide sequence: TGTGCCAGCAGTTACGGGGCATGGGCCGGGGAGCTGTTTTTT. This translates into CASSYGAWAGELFF.

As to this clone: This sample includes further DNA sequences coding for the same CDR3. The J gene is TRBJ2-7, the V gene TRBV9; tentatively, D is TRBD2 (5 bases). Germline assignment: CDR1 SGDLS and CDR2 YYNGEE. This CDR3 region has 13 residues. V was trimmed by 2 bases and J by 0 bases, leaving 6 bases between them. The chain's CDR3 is CASSVGVSYEQYF. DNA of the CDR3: TGTGCCAGCAGCGTGGGAGTCTCCTACGAGCAGTACTTC.

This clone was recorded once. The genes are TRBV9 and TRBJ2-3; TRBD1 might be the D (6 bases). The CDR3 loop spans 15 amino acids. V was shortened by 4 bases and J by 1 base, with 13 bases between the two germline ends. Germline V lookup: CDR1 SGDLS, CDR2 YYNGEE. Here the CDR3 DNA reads TGTGCCAGCAGCCCGGACAGCCTACGCACAGATACGCAGTATTTT. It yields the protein CASSPDSLRTDTQYF.

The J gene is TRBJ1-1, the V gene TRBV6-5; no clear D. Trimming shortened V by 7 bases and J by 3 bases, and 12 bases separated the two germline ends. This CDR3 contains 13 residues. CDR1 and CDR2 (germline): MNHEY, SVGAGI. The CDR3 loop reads CASIDHRYTEAFF. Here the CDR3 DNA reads TGTGCCAGCATAGACCATCGCTACACTGAAGCTTTCTTT.

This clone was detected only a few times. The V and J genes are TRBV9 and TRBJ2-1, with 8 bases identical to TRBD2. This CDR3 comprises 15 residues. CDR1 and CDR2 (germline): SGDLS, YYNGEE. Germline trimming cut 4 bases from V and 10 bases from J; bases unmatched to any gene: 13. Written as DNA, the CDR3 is TGTGCCAGCAGCTACAGCGGGAGCGCCGGGCGGGAGCAGTTCTTC. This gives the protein CASSYSGSAGREQFF.